A selection of T cell receptor beta chains follows, all from one sample in a study of blood T cell repertoires in COVID-19. Method: immunoSEQ multiplex PCR; TCRdb's copy keeps in-frame clones and lacks some. The sample has tens of thousands of clones; about nine tenths are singletons. Sequencing was carried out using peripheral blood. Source of these receptors: an elderly woman with COVID-19, enrolled during active disease. Both conserved end residues are part of each CDR3. Fields, in order: CDR3 length, V gene, D gene, J gene, clone size, CDR3 DNA, CDR3 protein. A D gene is named only where the DNA matches it firmly. Clone size is stated in some rows and not others, as once, few, many or a class when expanded.

15	TRBV2	-	TRBJ2-2	-	TGTGCCAGCAGTGAAAGGAGGGTAACCACCGGGGAGCTGTTTTTT	CASSERRVTTGELFF
13	TRBV5-1	-	TRBJ1-4	-	TGCGCCAGCAGCTTGGTCGCAGGGATCGGGCTGTTTTTT	CASSLVAGIGLFF
14	TRBV2	-	TRBJ1-5	once	TGTGCCAGCAGGACAGACCCAAGCAATCAGCCCCAGCATTTT	CASRTDPSNQPQHF
17	TRBV20-1	TRBD1	TRBJ2-1	-	TGCAGTGCCAGTGGACAGGGGGTTCGATCCAACTACAATGAGCAGTTCTTC	CSASGQGVRSNYNEQFF
13	TRBV12-3/TRBV12-4	TRBD1	TRBJ1-2	-	TGTGCCAGCAGTTCTCGACAGGGCGTCGGCTACACCTTC	CASSSRQGVGYTF
15	TRBV7-2	TRBD1	TRBJ1-4	-	TGTGCCAGCAGCACTTCCGGGACAGGCGACGAAAAACTGTTTTTT	CASSTSGTGDEKLFF
16	TRBV2	TRBD1	TRBJ1-1	-	TGTGCCAGCAGTGGACAGGGATGGAGATTGAACACTGAAGCTTTCTTT	CASSGQGWRLNTEAFF
17	TRBV5-1	TRBD2	TRBJ2-2	-	TGCGCCAGCAGCTACGGGACTAGCGGGGGAGTTACCGGGGAGCTGTTTTTT	CASSYGTSGGVTGELFF
14	TRBV11-2	TRBD1	TRBJ2-7	-	TGTGCCAGCAGCCCCAGGACAGGAACCTACGAGCAGTACTTC	CASSPRTGTYEQYF
15	TRBV14	-	TRBJ2-3	-	TGTGCCAGCAGCCACGACTTGGGGACTACAGATACGCAGTATTTT	CASSHDLGTTDTQYF
14	TRBV5-1	-	TRBJ1-1	once	TGCGCCAGCAGCTTGGCCCGTATGAACACTGAAGCTTTCTTT	CASSLARMNTEAFF
13	TRBV30	-	TRBJ1-5	-	TGTGCCTGGAGTGAATATAGCAATCAGCCCCAGCATTTT	CAWSEYSNQPQHF
12	TRBV7-8	-	TRBJ2-3	-	TGTGCCAGCAGCCCCCACACAGATACGCAGTATTTT	CASSPHTDTQYF
15	TRBV3-1/TRBV3-2	TRBD1	TRBJ1-6	-	TGTGCCAGCAGCCAAGGGACAGGAAGTCATTCACCCCTCCACTTT	CASSQGTGSHSPLHF
14	TRBV10-3	-	TRBJ1-1	-	TGTGCCAGCAAAGGGGGGGGACTGAGGACTGAAGCTTTCTTT	CASKGGGLRTEAFF
15	TRBV9	TRBD1	TRBJ1-6	-	TGTGCCAGCAGCCCCGACAGGGGGCTCTATTCACCCCTCCACTTT	CASSPDRGLYSPLHF
16	TRBV10-1	TRBD2	TRBJ2-7	-	TGCGCCAGCAGTGAGAGCAGGAGCGGGGGGAGGTACGAGCAGTACTTC	CASSESRSGGRYEQYF
15	TRBV6-6	-	TRBJ1-4	-	TGTGCCAGCAGTGACCTTACTACGACTAATGAAAAACTGTTTTTT	CASSDLTTTNEKLFF
13	TRBV7-9	-	TRBJ1-4	-	TGTGCCAGCATGCGGGCAACTAATGAAAAACTGTTTTTT	CASMRATNEKLFF
15	TRBV7-9	-	TRBJ1-1	-	TGTGCCAGCAGCACCTCCACCGGGGGTGGCACTGAAGCTTTCTTT	CASSTSTGGGTEAFF
14	TRBV6-5	-	TRBJ1-1	-	TGTGCCAGCAGTTATACAGGATCTAACACTGAAGCTTTCTTT	CASSYTGSNTEAFF
15	TRBV18	-	TRBJ1-1	-	TGTGCCAGCTCACCAATAGGGGCCATGAACACTGAAGCTTTCTTT	CASSPIGAMNTEAFF
16	TRBV27	TRBD1	TRBJ1-1	-	TGTGCCAGCAGTCCCCTCCGGGACAGACTGAACACTGAAGCTTTCTTT	CASSPLRDRLNTEAFF
15	TRBV7-7	TRBD2	TRBJ2-3	-	TGTGCTAGCAGTCACGGACTAGTTCCCACAGATACGCAGTATTTT	CASSHGLVPTDTQYF
14	TRBV5-4	TRBD2	TRBJ2-5	once	TGTGCCAGCAGCTTGGCGGGGGGTGGGCAGACCCAGTACTTC	CASSLAGGGQTQYF
13	TRBV5-1	TRBD1	TRBJ1-2	-	TGCGCCAGCAGCATCACAGGGGGCACTGGCTACACCTTC	CASSITGGTGYTF
14	TRBV19	TRBD1	TRBJ1-2	-	TGTGCCAGTAGTATGTACAGGGGGGCGGCGGGCTACACCTTC	CASSMYRGAAGYTF
12	TRBV19	-	TRBJ1-2	once	TGTGCCAGTAGCGGCAGGGGTTCTGGCTACACCTTC	CASSGRGSGYTF
19	TRBV3-1/TRBV3-2	TRBD2	TRBJ2-3	-	TGTGCCAGCAGCCAATTATGGCCTAGCGGGGGTGCTAGCACAGATACGCAGTATTTT	CASSQLWPSGGASTDTQYF
16	TRBV27	TRBD1	TRBJ1-1	-	TGTGCCAGCAGTCCGAGGGGGCGGGAAATGAACACTGAAGCTTTCTTT	CASSPRGREMNTEAFF
16	TRBV11-3	TRBD2	TRBJ2-1	once	TGTGCCAGCAGCTTAGATCCGTCTAGCGGAAACAATGAGCAGTTCTTC	CASSLDPSSGNNEQFF
15	TRBV5-1	TRBD2	TRBJ2-3	-	TGCGCCAGCAAGCTAGCGGGGGGAAACACAGATACGCAGTATTTT	CASKLAGGNTDTQYF
13	TRBV7-9	-	TRBJ2-7	-	TGTGCCTTAGGGGGGGAAAACTCCTACGAGCAGTACTTC	CALGGENSYEQYF
12	TRBV2	-	TRBJ2-7	-	TGTGCCAGCAGCGGACAGAACTACGAGCAGTACTTC	CASSGQNYEQYF
12	TRBV11-2	-	TRBJ2-7	-	TGTGCCAGCAGCCAGGACACATACGAGCAGTACTTC	CASSQDTYEQYF
16	TRBV7-9	-	TRBJ1-6	few	TGTGCCAGCAGCTTGTCCAGGGTTCTGGATAATTCACCCCTCCACTTT	CASSLSRVLDNSPLHF
15	TRBV5-1	-	TRBJ1-5	-	TGCGCCAGCAGCCCCGGCCCGGGAGGAGGTCAGCCCCAGCATTTT	CASSPGPGGGQPQHF
13	TRBV27	-	TRBJ1-2	few	TGTGCCAGCAGTTTGATGGGAGGGTATGGCTACACCTTC	CASSLMGGYGYTF
15	TRBV4-1	-	TRBJ1-5	-	TGCGCCAGCAGCCAAGTGGAGGGAGCTGATCAGCCCCAGCATTTT	CASSQVEGADQPQHF
15	TRBV19	TRBD1	TRBJ1-6	-	TGTGCCAGTAGTACCCGGACAGGCCGCCAATCACCCCTCCACTTT	CASSTRTGRQSPLHF
14	TRBV28	-	TRBJ1-1	-	TGTGCCAGCAGTCCCCGGGTGAAGAACACTGAAGCTTTCTTT	CASSPRVKNTEAFF
16	TRBV7-9	-	TRBJ1-1	-	TGTGCCAGCAGCCATCCCGGGAACAGGGTGGATACTGAAGCTTTCTTT	CASSHPGNRVDTEAFF